This TCR beta chain is from a study of circulating CD8 cells and anti-PD-1 response in melanoma. Study-level information: Complete or partial response defined responders; stable or progressive disease, non-responders.

From live CD3+CD8+TCRalphabeta+ cells, four PD-1 and/or TIGIT subsets were sorted. The study's findings and limits: Diversity ranked highest in DNEG and lowest in TIGIT subsets.

Details on this clonotype: Its specificity is unknown.

Each library started from 15 ng of total RNA using the QIAseq Immune Repertoire TCR panel. In TCRdb, the reads were re-called with MiXCR into one record per CDR3 protein. There are about 460 distinct CDR3 sequences in the sample; about 8% occur only once, and roughly a third lies in the top ten. Germline CDR1 is SEHNR and CDR2 is FQNEAQ (reference sequence). Trimming removed 5 bases from V and 5 bases from J; junction bases left unmatched: 7. CDR3 length equals 14 residues. This receptor was taken from a human donor with melanoma. The sequenced sample was CD8+ T cells from PBMCs, obtained at baseline or after one month of anti-PD-1 therapy (not recorded which). The V gene is TRBV7-9, the J gene TRBJ2-5, with 8 positions matching TRBD1. The CDR3 is CASSPDRVIETQYF. CDR3 nucleotides: TGTGCCAGCAGCCCGGACAGGGTTATTGAGACCCAGTACTTC.